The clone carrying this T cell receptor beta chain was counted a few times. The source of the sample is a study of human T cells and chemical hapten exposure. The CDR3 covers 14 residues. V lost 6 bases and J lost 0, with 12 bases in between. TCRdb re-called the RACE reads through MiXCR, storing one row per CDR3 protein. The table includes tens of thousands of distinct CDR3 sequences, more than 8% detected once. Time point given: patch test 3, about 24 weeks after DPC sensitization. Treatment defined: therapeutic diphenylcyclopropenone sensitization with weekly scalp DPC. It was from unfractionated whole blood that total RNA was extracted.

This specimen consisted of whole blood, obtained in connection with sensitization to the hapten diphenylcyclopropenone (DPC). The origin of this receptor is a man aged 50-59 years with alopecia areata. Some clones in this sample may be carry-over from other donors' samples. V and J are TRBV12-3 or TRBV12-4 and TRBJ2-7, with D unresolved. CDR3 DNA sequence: TGTGCCAGCAGCCTTATGTCCGGCTCCTACGAGCAGTACTTC. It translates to CASSLMSGSYEQYF.